This T cell receptor beta chain comes out of a study of T-cell reconstitution after alpha-beta-depleted transplantation in children listed by TCRdb under 2016. Study-level background: T-cell immune reconstitution after TCRalphabeta/CD19-depleted allogeneic hematopoietic cell transplantation in children was quantitatively tracked in the study by means of TCR repertoire profiling.

Study-wide findings and limitations: Hyperexpanded clone frequencies declined over subsequent months; after one year, T-cell counts and TCRbeta diversity were mostly attributed to newly produced T cells. The apparently early recovery of alphabetaT-cell counts about two months after transplant reportedly depended on only several hundred rapidly expanded clones that came from non-depleted graft cells. In some patients, the high TCRbeta diversity seen at day 60 was put down to recipient T cells and intrathymic progenitors that had survived conditioning.

The intended sense of this specimen's treatment or condition label: allogeneic hematopoietic cell transplantation with graft depleted of TCRalphabeta T cells and CD19 B cells. TCRalphabeta/CD19-depleted allogeneic hematopoietic cell grafts were given to the transplant recipients, all of whom were children. CDR1 MNHEY and CDR2 SVGEGT are derived from the germline V gene. The CDR3 measures 13 amino acids from cysteine to phenylalanine. Only the CDR3 DNA stays, 39 bases, in frame from base 1. V was cut back by 6 bases and J by 5 bases, leaving a gap of 11 bases between them. To note about this clonotype: No antigen is known for it. Base quality data are lacking; no much larger clone is found one base away.

Library preparation was by PCR. The run used an Illumina HiSeq 2500. TCR libraries were prepared with molecular barcoding, using unique molecular identifiers to normalize TCRbeta repertoire quantification. TCRdb reanalyzed the raw reads on its own, using fastp at Q25 for trimming and MiXCR for clone calling, and kept in-frame beta chains. Rows matching on CDR3 protein sequence are summarized as one entry with the most common DNA and genes. The sample yields about 190,000 distinct CDR3 sequences; approximately 12% were counted once. The top ten hold roughly 13% of the sample. The sequence came from a boy aged 2 to 10 with acute myeloid leukemia, due to receive a stem cell transplant. The rearrangement joined TRBV6-2 or TRBV6-3 to TRBJ2-1, and possibly TRBD2, on 5 matching bases. The sequences come from PBMCs, collected before TCRalphabeta/CD19-depleted stem cell transplant. The bases are TGTGCCAGCAGACCGGGGTTCCACAATGAGCAGTTCTTC. Translated, it gives CASRPGFHNEQFF.